The present TCR beta chain was sequenced within a study of blood T cell repertoires in COVID-19. The wider study: Acute and convalescent COVID-19 samples came from the United States, Italy and Spain. The analysed material was cDNA or gDNA that came from T cells, B-cell-depleted T cells, or PBMCs.

The authors' processing: From reference gene primer amplification, estimates of nucleated cell counts were derived. The repertoire was sequenced with immunoSEQ multiplex PCR; TCRdb's copy has only in-frame clones and lacks some. For V, J and clone size, that table is used; D and trimming come from the DNA. The repertoire holds roughly 55,000 clones, with around 90% as singletons. Sequencing was done on a sample of peripheral blood. The TCR originated in a man between 45 and 60 years old with active COVID-19.

CDR3 nucleotide sequence: TGTGCCAGCAGTTTCGACTCGTCCATATATTTT. Its translation: CASSFDSSIYF. The rearrangement links TRBV12-3 or TRBV12-4 to TRBJ1-3; D unresolved. There are 11 residues in the CDR3. The V and J ends lost 3 bases and 11 bases respectively, with 8 bases between them.